A single sample is the source of the 5 T cell receptor beta chains below, sequenced in a study of neurological immune-mediated disorders. TCRdb reprocessed the 5' RACE reads via MiXCR and lists one record per CDR3 protein. The sample has 15,000 to 20,000 distinct CDR3 sequences, approximately 7.8% seen once. Specimen: CD8+ T cells from blood. The receptors were sampled from a woman aged 25 to 45 with HTLV-1-associated myelopathy (HAM/TSP).

Notes on this clonotype: The junction does not match germline at one end; this may be a read error. The V and J genes are TRBV7-9 and TRBJ1-1; maybe TRBD1 (5 bases). In germline, CDR1 is SEHNR, CDR2 FQNEAQ (reference sequence). This CDR3 has 13 residues. The CDR3 nucleotides are TGTGCCAGCAGATTAGACCGGGGGTCTGAAGCTTTCTTT. It specifies CASRLDRGSEAFF.

The table lists this clonotype with many counts. The chain links TRBV5-5 to TRBJ2-3, with TRBD1 as a possible D gene (7 bases). Germline loops: CDR1 SGHKS, CDR2 YYEKEE (reference sequence). V was shortened by 3 bases and J by 0 bases, with 11 bases between the two germline ends. This CDR3 has 15 residues. The CDR3 DNA follows: TGTGCCAGCAGCTGGGGGGACAGAAGCACAGATACGCAGTATTTT. Its translation: CASSWGDRSTDTQYF. The whole variable domain, remainder taken from reference TRBV5-5 and TRBJ2-3, is DAGVTQSPTHLIKTRGQQVTLRCSPISGHKSVSWYQQVLGQGPQFIFQYYEKEERGRGNFPDRFSARQFPNYSSELNVNALLLGDSALYLCASSWGDRSTDTQYFGPGTRLTVL.

This clonotype has ten or more counts. V and J are TRBV6-5 and TRBJ2-1, with D uncertain. This CDR3 comprises 12 residues. Germline V gene lookup returns CDR1 MNHEY and CDR2 SVGAGI. The V end was cut by 6 bases, the J end by 5 bases, with 8 bases between. The CDR3 is CASRLADNEQFF. For the CDR3, the DNA is TGTGCCAGCAGGCTTGCCGACAATGAGCAGTTCTTC.

This clonotype has ten or more counts. The rearrangement links TRBV10-3 to TRBJ1-1; D is uncertain. This CDR3 region has 15 residues. V lost 3 bases and J lost 0, with 11 bases in between. Germline loops: CDR1 ENHRY, CDR2 SYGVKD. For the CDR3, the DNA is TGTGCCATCAGTGATCCCGGACTTATGAACACTGAAGCTTTCTTT. Amino acid sequence: CAISDPGLMNTEAFF.

This clonotype has at least ten counts. The rearrangement joins TRBV6-5 to TRBJ1-2; TRBD1 aligns across 9 bases. The trim removed 0 bases at V and 4 bases at J, leaving 0 bases unmatched. CDR1 is MNHEY and CDR2 is SVGAGI in the germline V gene. The CDR3 length is 14 residues. The CDR3 DNA is TGTGCCAGCAGTTACTCGGACAGGGGCTATGGCTACACCTTC. This sequence encodes CASSYSDRGYGYTF.